Detailed here is one T cell receptor (beta chain). Its antigen remains unidentified. Data came from immunoSEQ multiplex PCR; TCRdb stores just in-frame clones and leaves some out. The sample records some 16,000 clones, approximately 85% being singletons. The record originates from a study of T cells in narcolepsy. Study-wide results and limits: Some memory CD4+ repertoires had no autoreactive clone sequences. Blood of same and different patients, but not healthy controls, reportedly held recurring autoreactive clonotypes. Autoreactive HCRT-specific and TRIB2-specific clonotypes were marked in same-patient CSF-versus-blood CD4+ comparisons.

V was pared by 6 bases and J by 2 bases, with 4 bases of the junction left unmatched. This CDR3 comprises 14 residues. CDR1 is MNHNY, CDR2 SVGAGI, per germline (reference sequence). V is TRBV6-6 and J is TRBJ2-1; 7 bases map to TRBD1. This sequence originates from a human donor in good health. Sequencing was performed on memory (CD45RA-) CD4+ T cells from blood. This CDR3 is CASRQGQTYNEQFF. The CDR3 nucleotides read TGTGCCAGCAGGCAGGGACAGACCTACAATGAGCAGTTCTTC.